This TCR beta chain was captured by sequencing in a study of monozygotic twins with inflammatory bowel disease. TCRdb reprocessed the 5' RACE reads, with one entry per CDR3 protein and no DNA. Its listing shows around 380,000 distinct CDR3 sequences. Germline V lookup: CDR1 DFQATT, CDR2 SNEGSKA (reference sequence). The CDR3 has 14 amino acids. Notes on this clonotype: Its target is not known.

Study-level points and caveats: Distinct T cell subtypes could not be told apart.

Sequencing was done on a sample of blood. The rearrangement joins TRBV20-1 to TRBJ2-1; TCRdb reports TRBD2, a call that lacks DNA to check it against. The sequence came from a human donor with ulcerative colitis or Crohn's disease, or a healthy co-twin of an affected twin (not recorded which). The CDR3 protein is CSAPWTSGGAKQFF.